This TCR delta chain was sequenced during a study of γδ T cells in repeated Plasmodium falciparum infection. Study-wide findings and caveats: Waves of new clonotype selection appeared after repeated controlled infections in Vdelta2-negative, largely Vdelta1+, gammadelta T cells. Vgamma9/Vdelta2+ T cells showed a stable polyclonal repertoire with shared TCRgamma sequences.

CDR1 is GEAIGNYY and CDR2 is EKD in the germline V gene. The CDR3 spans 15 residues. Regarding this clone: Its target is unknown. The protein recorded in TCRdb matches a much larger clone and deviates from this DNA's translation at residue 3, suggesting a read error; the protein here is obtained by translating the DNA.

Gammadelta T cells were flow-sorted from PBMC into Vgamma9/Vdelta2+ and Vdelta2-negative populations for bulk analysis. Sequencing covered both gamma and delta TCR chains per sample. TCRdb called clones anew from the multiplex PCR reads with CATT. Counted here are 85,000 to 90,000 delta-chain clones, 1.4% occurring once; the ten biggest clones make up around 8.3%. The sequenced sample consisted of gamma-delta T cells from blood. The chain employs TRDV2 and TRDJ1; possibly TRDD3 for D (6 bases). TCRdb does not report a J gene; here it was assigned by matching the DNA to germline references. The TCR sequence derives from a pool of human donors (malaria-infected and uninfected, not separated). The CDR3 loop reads CARDAWGQDTDKLIF. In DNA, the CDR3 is TGTGCCCGTGACGCCTGGGGACAGGACACCGATAAACTCATCTTT.